A single sample is the source of the 7 T cell receptor beta chains below, sequenced in a study of a mutant IDH1 vaccine in newly diagnosed glioma. Only in-frame clones appear in the TCRdb table, and some are missing; sequencing was by immunoSEQ multiplex PCR. The top ten hold approximately 19% of the sample, which has tens of thousands of clones, roughly four fifths seen once. Time point defined: baseline, week 1 (first vaccination visit). As for treatment: pre-vaccination baseline after standard-of-care therapy. The input for sequencing was PBMCs, taken from a glioma patient treated with radiotherapy, temozolomide or both. The receptors derive from a young man with glioma.

The rearrangement uses TRBV4-1 and TRBJ2-7; D is perhaps TRBD1 or TRBD2 (5 bases each). The CDR3 has 17 amino acids. CDR1 MGHRA and CDR2 YSYEKL come from the germline V gene. V was cut by 0 bases and J by 1 base, with 16 bases left in between. This CDR3 reads CASSQDNPRDGSYEQYF. The CDR3, as DNA: TGCGCCAGCAGCCAAGATAACCCCCGGGACGGTTCCTACGAGCAGTACTTC.

V gene TRBV19 combines with J gene TRBJ2-6; the match to TRBD1 covers 7 bases. The CDR3 runs 17 residues. The V gene end was trimmed by 7 bases and the J gene end by 0 bases; junction bases not matched to a gene: 9. From germline, CDR1 is LNHDA and CDR2 SQIVND (reference sequence). The CDR3 DNA reads as TGTGCCAGTACCCTACAGGGGCGAAGCTCTGGGGCCAACGTCCTGACTTTC. This codes for CASTLQGRSSGANVLTF.

The chain has TRBV5-5 and TRBJ2-1; D unresolved. V was pared by 0 bases and J by 2 bases, with 15 bases between. CDR1 and CDR2 from the germline V gene are SGHKS and YYEKEE (reference sequence). The CDR3 is 17 amino acids. The CDR3 nucleotides are TGTGCCAGCAGCTTGGCCAACAGAAGAGTTACCTACAATGAGCAGTTCTTC. Protein sequence: CASSLANRRVTYNEQFF.

The chain combines TRBV4-3 with TRBJ1-3, with a weak D call TRBD1 (5 bases). The CDR3 consists of 18 residues. V lost 0 bases and J 3 bases, leaving 18 bases between the germline ends. Germline V lookup: CDR1 LGHNA, CDR2 YSLEER. The CDR3 spells CASSQDPTRVRVGNTIYF. The CDR3 nucleotides are TGCGCCAGCAGCCAAGATCCTACCAGGGTACGGGTTGGAAACACCATATATTTT.

V is TRBV5-1 and J is TRBJ2-2; the D gene could be TRBD1 or TRBD2 (5 bases each). The CDR3 extends over 15 amino acids. Deletions cut 6 bases from V and 4 bases from J, with 16 bases between. Germline assignment: CDR1 SGHRS and CDR2 YFSETQ. CDR3 region: CASTHRPGATGELFF. Here the CDR3 DNA reads TGCGCCAGCACCCACCGTCCCGGGGCCACCGGGGAGCTGTTTTTT.

The rearrangement uses TRBV6-1 and TRBJ2-1; TRBD1 matches 12 bases. The V gene's germline CDR1 is MNHNS and CDR2 SASEGT. With V trimmed by 3 bases and J by 6 bases, 3 bases remained unmatched. There are 15 residues in the CDR3. The CDR3 region is CASSEGQGAFNEQFF. The DNA for the CDR3 is TGTGCCAGCAGTGAGGGACAGGGGGCTTTCAATGAGCAGTTCTTC.

The rearrangement joins TRBV15 to TRBJ2-7; D unresolved. CDR1 LNHNV and CDR2 YYDKDF come from the germline V gene (reference sequence). With 5 bases removed from V and 0 bases from J, the gap between germline ends came to 11 bases. The CDR3 consists of 14 residues. CDR3 protein: CATSPDVGSYEQYF. DNA of the CDR3: TGTGCCACCAGCCCGGACGTTGGCTCCTACGAGCAGTACTTC.